These T cell receptor beta chains were read from a single sample in a study of blood T cell repertoires in COVID-19. Clones were sequenced by immunoSEQ multiplex PCR, and TCRdb holds only the in-frame ones, with some missing. This repertoire shows under 450,000 clones, around four fifths found once; its top ten account for approximately 4.7%. The sample was PBMCs or T cells enriched from blood (not recorded which). These receptors originate from a woman between 50 and 59 years old who had recovered from COVID-19. The CDR3 runs from the conserved cysteine through the conserved F or W. Each record gives: J gene, clone size, D gene, V gene, CDR3 protein, CDR3 DNA. The D gene is left open where the match is weak. Not every row has a clone size; where given, it reads once, few, many or a size class.

TRBJ1-6 | - | TRBD1 | TRBV6-2/TRBV6-3 | CASSPDKGQGYSPLHF | TGTGCCAGCAGTCCCGATAAGGGACAGGGTTATTCACCCCTCCACTTT
TRBJ2-2 | - | - | TRBV20-1 | CSASSSGGGTGELFF | TGCAGTGCTAGTAGCAGTGGAGGCGGCACCGGGGAGCTGTTTTTT
TRBJ2-7 | - | - | TRBV5-3 | CARTQIQSVPGRWLGEQYF | TGTGCCAGAACCCAGATTCAATCTGTTCCGGGAAGATGGCTGGGCGAGCAGTACTTC
TRBJ1-3 | - | - | TRBV7-3 | CASSLGQVSGNTIYF | TGTGCCAGCAGCTTAGGGCAGGTCTCTGGAAACACCATATATTTT
TRBJ2-3 | few | - | TRBV5-6 | CASSWGGTSADTQYF | TGTGCCAGCAGCTGGGGCGGAACTTCGGCGGATACGCAGTATTTT
TRBJ2-7 | - | - | TRBV7-8 | CASSSGQLGGYEQYF | TGTGCCAGCAGCTCCGGGCAGCTAGGAGGGTACGAGCAGTACTTC
TRBJ1-2 | - | - | TRBV7-9 | CASSLQGSTNYGYTF | TGTGCCAGCAGCCTTCAGGGGAGTACTAACTATGGCTACACCTTC
TRBJ2-3 | - | TRBD2 | TRBV30 | CAWSRGAGGYTDTQYF | TGTGCCTGGAGTCGAGGGGCGGGAGGGTATACAGATACGCAGTATTTT
TRBJ1-1 | - | - | TRBV19 | CASSGAFLSGTEAFF | TGTGCCAGTAGTGGGGCCTTTTTATCGGGCACTGAAGCTTTCTTT
TRBJ2-3 | - | TRBD2 | TRBV4-2 | CASSFRTSGREDTQYF | TGTGCCAGCAGCTTCCGGACTAGCGGGAGAGAGGATACGCAGTATTTT
TRBJ1-6 | - | - | TRBV4-1 | CASSPRQNSPLHF | TGCGCCAGCAGCCCCAGACAGAATTCACCCCTCCACTTT
TRBJ1-1 | few | - | TRBV10-1 | CASVGGDTEAFF | TGCGCCAGCGTTGGGGGGGACACTGAAGCTTTCTTT
TRBJ1-1 | - | - | TRBV6-5 | CASSYSLFGGNTEAFF | TGTGCCAGCAGTTACTCGTTGTTCGGTGGGAACACTGAAGCTTTCTTT
TRBJ1-4 | - | TRBD1 | TRBV18 | CASSNLQGGHEKLFF | TGTGCCAGCTCTAACCTACAGGGGGGCCATGAAAAACTGTTTTTT
TRBJ1-1 | - | - | TRBV5-1 | CASRDTTGNTEAFF | TGCGCCAGCAGGGATACTACAGGGAACACTGAAGCTTTCTTT
TRBJ1-1 | - | TRBD1 | TRBV5-1 | CASSLQGGADEAFF | TGCGCCAGCAGCTTGCAAGGGGGCGCCGATGAAGCTTTCTTT
TRBJ2-1 | - | - | TRBV5-1 | CASSLARNYNEQFF | TGCGCCAGCAGCTTAGCCAGGAACTACAATGAGCAGTTCTTC
TRBJ1-2 | once | - | TRBV5-8 | CASSLVSRPGTGYTF | TGTGCCAGCAGCTTGGTCTCCAGGCCTGGAACGGGCTACACCTTC